The 9 T cell receptor beta chains in this list originate from one sample, sequenced in a study of shared clonotypes between healthy human individuals (dated by TCRdb to the early 2020s). CD8 naive samples consisted of CD45RO-negative cells that were positively selected for CCR7, yielding a CD45RA+CCR7+ population without TemRA cells. Receptors were amplified or captured by the immunoSEQ multiplex PCR assay. TCRdb took this table from immuneACCESS and kept in-frame rearrangements with V and J called. Such tables lack part of the clones; where checked against another copy, unresolved V genes explain under half of the gap, and the rest is unexplained. The sample table contains about 2 million clones; only one count was recorded for just under 95% of them. The ten most abundant clones make up approximately 1.2% of the sample. The sequenced sample consisted of naive CD8+ T cells sorted from blood. The sample's cell subset or site label is to be understood as: CD45RA+CCR7+. All receptors come from a man between 18 and 29 years old in good health.

The rearrangement uses TRBV9 and TRBJ2-7; 7 positions match TRBD1. Per germline, CDR1 SGDLS and CDR2 YYNGEE. After removal of 2 bases from V and 4 bases from J, the junction contained 6 bases not matched to a gene. This CDR3 comprises 14 residues. The CDR3 loop reads CASSVEGGQYEQYF. The CDR3 nucleotides read TGTGCCAGCAGCGTTGAAGGGGGCCAGTACGAGCAGTACTTC.

The chain couples TRBV18 to TRBJ1-2, with a weak D call TRBD1 (5 bases). Trimming stripped 3 bases from V and 6 bases from J, with 17 bases between. Germline V gene lookup returns CDR1 KGHSH and CDR2 LQKENI. The CDR3 contains 15 residues. This chain's CDR3 is CASSPPTESMDGYTF. For the CDR3, the DNA is TGTGCCAGCTCACCCCCGACAGAATCTATGGATGGCTACACCTTC. Filled out from reference TRBV18 and TRBJ1-2, the complete variable domain reads NAGVMQNPRHLVRRRGQEARLRCSPMKGHSHVYWYRQLPEEGLKFMVYLQKENIIDESGMPKERFSAEFPKEGPSILRIQQVVRGDSAAYFCASSPPTESMDGYTFGSGTRLTVV.

Remarks on this clone: Other DNA sequences within the sample encode an identical CDR3. The chain carries TRBV13 and TRBJ2-2; D ambiguous. Germline assignment: CDR1 PRHDT and CDR2 FYEKMQ (reference sequence). V lost 4 bases and J 5 bases, leaving 5 bases between the germline ends. This CDR3 comprises 12 residues. CDR3 amino acids: CASSSETGELFF. The CDR3 coding sequence is TGTGCCAGCAGCTCGGAAACCGGGGAGCTGTTTTTT.

In DNA form, the CDR3 reads TGTGCCAGCAGCTACCAGGGAACGGACTATGGCTACACCTTC. This gives the protein CASSYQGTDYGYTF. This chain uses TRBV7-9 with TRBJ1-2, with D tentatively TRBD1 (5 bases). CDR3 length: 14 amino acids. The germline gives CDR1 SEHNR, CDR2 FQNEAQ (reference sequence). Trimming took off 4 bases at V and 3 bases at J, with 12 bases between the two ends.

J is TRBJ2-1 and V is TRBV2; the match to TRBD2 covers 8 bases. Trimming removed 6 bases from V and 8 bases from J; junction bases left unmatched: 6. Per germline, CDR1 SNHLY and CDR2 FYNNEI. This CDR3 has 13 residues. CDR3 loop: CASRTPGRDEQFF. DNA of the CDR3: TGTGCCAGCAGAACTCCCGGGAGGGATGAGCAGTTCTTC.

This clone was seen a single time. The V gene is TRBV9, the J gene TRBJ1-1; 7 nucleotides match TRBD1. The V gene end was trimmed by 0 bases and the J gene end by 6 bases; junction bases not matched to a gene: 14. The CDR3 runs to 17 residues. Germline-derived CDR1 and CDR2 are SGDLS and YYNGEE. For the CDR3, the DNA is TGTGCCAGCAGCGTAGTAGAGAGGGTGCAGGGGGGGCCTGAAGCTTTCTTT. Its translation is CASSVVERVQGGPEAFF.

V gene TRBV5-4 combines with J gene TRBJ2-3; possible D gene TRBD1, 5 bases. V was trimmed by 2 bases and J by 2 bases, leaving 9 bases between them. CDR3 length: 14 amino acids. The germline V gene has CDR1 SGHNT and CDR2 YYREEE (reference sequence). For the CDR3, the DNA is TGTGCCAGCAGCTTCGACAGATTCACAGATACGCAGTATTTT. This sequence encodes CASSFDRFTDTQYF. The full variable domain, its missing parts supplied by reference TRBV5-4 and TRBJ2-3, is ETGVTQSPTHLIKTRGQQVTLRCSSQSGHNTVSWYQQALGQGPQFIFQYYREEENGRGNFPPRFSGLQFPNYSSELNVNALELDDSALYLCASSFDRFTDTQYFGPGTRLTVL.

The chain joins TRBV9 to TRBJ2-3; 14 positions agree with TRBD2. V shed 4 bases and J 4 bases; nucleotides not matched to a gene: 5. This CDR3 is 16 amino acids long. Germline loops: CDR1 SGDLS, CDR2 YYNGEE. The CDR3 sequence is CASSSGLAGVADTQYF. The CDR3 DNA is TGTGCCAGCAGCTCGGGACTAGCGGGAGTGGCAGATACGCAGTATTTT.

V gene TRBV11-3 combines with J gene TRBJ1-1, with D uncertain. This CDR3 has 13 residues. The V gene's germline CDR1 is SGHNT and CDR2 YENEEA. V was trimmed by 1 base and J by 3 bases, leaving 6 bases between them. The CDR3 DNA follows: TGTGCCAGCAGCTTAGGGGAAGACACTGAAGCTTTCTTT. Encoded protein: CASSLGEDTEAFF.